Listed below are T cell receptor beta chains from one sample, sequenced in a study of radiation and T cells in renal cell carcinoma. Libraries were prepared by immunoSEQ multiplex PCR; TCRdb keeps only in-frame clonotypes and omits some of them. The data contain about 130,000 clones, 88% of them singletons. This specimen was blood, taken from a patient whose treatment included radiotherapy and nephrectomy. Receptor source: a woman aged 50 to 60 with renal cell carcinoma. Both conserved end residues are part of each CDR3. A D gene is named only where the DNA matches it firmly. The listing skips clone size in some rows; elsewhere it reads once, few, many or a size class.

V	D	size	J	DNA	CDR3
TRBV6-1	.	.	TRBJ1-1	TGTGCCAGCAGTACCTACTCGACAGAGTACACTGAAGCTTTCTTT	CASSTYSTEYTEAFF
TRBV6-5	.	.	TRBJ1-5	TGTGCCAGCAGGCAGGGCGCTCAGCCCCAGCATTTT	CASRQGAQPQHF
TRBV2	.	once	TRBJ1-2	TGTGCCAGCAGTCGGGGAGCAGGACGCTATGGCTACACCTTC	CASSRGAGRYGYTF
TRBV11-2	TRBD1	.	TRBJ1-3	TGTGCCAGCAGCTTCAGGGGGCGCGGAAACACCATATATTTT	CASSFRGRGNTIYF
TRBV7-2	.	.	TRBJ2-1	TGTGCCAGCAGGACGGTTGGCTCGGGCTCCTACAATGAGCAGTTCTTC	CASRTVGSGSYNEQFF
TRBV29-1	TRBD1	.	TRBJ2-7	TGCAGCGTTGAAGATCCCCGACAGGGTGTCTACGAGCAGTACTTC	CSVEDPRQGVYEQYF
TRBV4-2	TRBD2	.	TRBJ2-1	TGTGCCAGCAGCCAAGATCGGGGGACTAGATCTCGTCTGTTCTTC	CASSQDRGTRSRLFF
TRBV19	.	.	TRBJ1-1	TGTGCCAGTAGTATAGCAACAGGGTCCGCTGAAGCTTTCTTT	CASSIATGSAEAFF
TRBV28	.	.	TRBJ2-7	TGTGCCAGCACCTCCCCCACACCCTACGAGCAGTACTTC	CASTSPTPYEQYF
TRBV7-9	TRBD1	once	TRBJ2-3	TGTGCCAGCAGCCCCCCGACAGGGCGTAGCACAGATACGCAGTATTTT	CASSPPTGRSTDTQYF
TRBV30	.	.	TRBJ2-7	TGTGCCTGGAGCAAACAAGGCTACGAGCAGTACTTC	CAWSKQGYEQYF
TRBV7-8	.	.	TRBJ1-5	TGTGCCAGCAGCTTAGAAGGGTTTCAGCCCCAGCATTTT	CASSLEGFQPQHF
TRBV7-8	.	.	TRBJ1-5	TGTGCCAGCAGCATAACAGGGTTGAGCAATCAGCCCCAGCATTTT	CASSITGLSNQPQHF
TRBV6-1	.	.	TRBJ2-5	TGTGCCAGCAGGGAGATACAGGGGAGGGAGACCCAGTACTTC	CASREIQGRETQYF
TRBV6-6	TRBD2	.	TRBJ2-7	TGTGCCAGCCTGACTAGCGAAAGCTCCTACGAGCAGTACTTC	CASLTSESSYEQYF
TRBV2	TRBD1	.	TRBJ1-1	TGTGCCAGCAGTACCACAGGGGGAAACACTGAAGCTTTCTTT	CASSTTGGNTEAFF
TRBV6-5	.	.	TRBJ1-2	TGTGCCAGCAGTTACTTGGGGCAGACTAACTATGGCTACACCTTC	CASSYLGQTNYGYTF
TRBV6-1	.	.	TRBJ1-1	TGTGCCAGCCACTACCGAGGGGGGGTGAACACTGAAGCTTTCTTT	CASHYRGGVNTEAFF
TRBV11-2	TRBD2	.	TRBJ2-1	TGTGCCAGCAGCGTTAGCGGGGGATACTACAATGAGCAGTTCTTC	CASSVSGGYYNEQFF
TRBV6-5	.	.	TRBJ1-3	TGTGCCAGCAGTCGGGAGTACTCTGGAAACACCATATATTTT	CASSREYSGNTIYF
TRBV18	TRBD1	.	TRBJ1-1	TGTGCCAGCTCGTCGACAGGGGGGAACACTGAAGCTTTCTTT	CASSSTGGNTEAFF
TRBV5-1	.	.	TRBJ2-7	TGCGCCAGCAGCTCCGTCGGTTTCGGGTACGAGCAGTACTTC	CASSSVGFGYEQYF
TRBV5-6	.	.	TRBJ1-4	TGTGCCAGCAGCAAATCGGGGACGGCAACTAATGAAAAACTGTTTTTT	CASSKSGTATNEKLFF
TRBV11-2	.	.	TRBJ2-5	TGTGCCAGCAGCTTAGGGGGCTCCTCGGAGACCCAGTACTTC	CASSLGGSSETQYF
TRBV29-1	TRBD1	few	TRBJ1-2	TGCAGCGGGGGACAGTCCCCTGGCTACACCTTC	CSGGQSPGYTF